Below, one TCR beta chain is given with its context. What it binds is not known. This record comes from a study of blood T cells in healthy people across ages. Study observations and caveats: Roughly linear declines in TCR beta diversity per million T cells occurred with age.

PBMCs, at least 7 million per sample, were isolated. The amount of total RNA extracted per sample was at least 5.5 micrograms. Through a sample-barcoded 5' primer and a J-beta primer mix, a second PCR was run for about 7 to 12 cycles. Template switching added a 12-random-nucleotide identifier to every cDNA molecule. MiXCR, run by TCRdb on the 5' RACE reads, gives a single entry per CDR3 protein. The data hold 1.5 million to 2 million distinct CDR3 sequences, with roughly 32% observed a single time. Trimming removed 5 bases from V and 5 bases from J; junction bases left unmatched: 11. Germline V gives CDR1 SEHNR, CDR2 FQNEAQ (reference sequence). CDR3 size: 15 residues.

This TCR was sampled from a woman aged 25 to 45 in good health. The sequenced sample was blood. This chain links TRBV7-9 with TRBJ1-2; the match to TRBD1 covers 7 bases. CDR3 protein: CASSPRLGGAYGYTF. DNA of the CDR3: TGTGCCAGCAGCCCGAGATTAGGGGGCGCTTATGGCTACACCTTC.